The next 8 T cell receptor beta chains were all read from a single sample in a study of cytomegalovirus exposure and HLA in healthy donors. The PCR employed 60 Vbeta primers together with 13 Jbeta primers. Repertoires were generated with immunoSEQ multiplex PCR, while TCRdb's copy carries only in-frame clones and drops some. The sample lists fewer than 250,000 clones; 85% to 90% were seen once. Sequencing was done on a sample of PBMCs. These receptors came from a human donor in good health.

The sample holds a few counts of this clone. The gene calls are TRBV19 and TRBJ2-7, with 11 bases lining up with TRBD1. The CDR3 loop spans 12 amino acids. With 10 bases clipped from V and 4 bases from J, the junction kept 3 bases outside the gene matches. The germline CDR1 and CDR2 sequences are LNHDA and SQIVND (reference sequence). The CDR3 DNA follows: TGTGCCACAGGACAGGGGGCTTACGAGCAGTACTTC. It translates to CATGQGAYEQYF. The complete variable domain, with remaining parts taken from reference TRBV19 and TRBJ2-7, reads DGGITQSPKYLFRKEGQNVTLSCEQNLNHDAMYWYRQDPGQGLRLIYYSQIVNDFQKGDIAEGYSVSREKKESFPLTVTSAQKNPTAFYLCATGQGAYEQYFGPGTRLTVT.

The chain links TRBV6-5 to TRBJ1-2; 7 positions agree with TRBD1. There are 13 residues in the CDR3. With 6 bases clipped from V and 2 bases from J, the junction kept 3 bases outside the gene matches. Germline V gene sequence: CDR1 MNHEY, CDR2 SVGAGI. This chain's CDR3 is CASSATGNYGYTF. CDR3 coding DNA: TGTGCCAGCAGCGCGACAGGGAACTATGGCTACACCTTC.

The gene calls are TRBV4-1 and TRBJ2-2; TRBD2 matches at 7 bases. CDR3 length equals 15 residues. CDR1 and CDR2 from the germline V gene are MGHRA and YSYEKL. The V and J ends lost 0 bases and 6 bases, in that order; junction bases with no gene match: 4. CDR3 loop: CASSQEPRESGELFF. CDR3 nucleotides: TGCGCCAGCAGCCAAGAACCGCGGGAGTCCGGGGAGCTGTTTTTT.

In this sample, this clone turned up once. Written as DNA, the CDR3 is TGTGCCAGCAGCTCCTCCACAGGGTTAATCTCCTACGAGCAGTACTTC. Residues: CASSSSTGLISYEQYF. V is TRBV7-9 and J is TRBJ2-5; a weak D match, TRBD1 (6 bases). Near its end, the DNA agrees better with TRBJ2-7, so the J call may be wrong. The CDR3 totals 16 residues. Germline CDR1 reads SEHNR; CDR2 reads FQNEAQ (reference sequence).

The J gene is TRBJ1-6, the V gene TRBV6-5; D is possibly TRBD1 (5 bases). The CDR3 covers 15 residues. The V end lost 5 bases, the J end lost 4 bases, and 12 bases lay between the germline ends. Germline V gene data show CDR1 as MNHEY and CDR2 as SVGAGI. CDR3 amino acids: CASSTGGLYNSPLHF. CDR3 DNA sequence: TGTGCCAGCAGTACCGGGGGACTTTATAATTCACCCCTCCACTTT.

The V gene is TRBV6-6, the J gene TRBJ1-1; TRBD1 might be the D (6 bases). V was cut by 4 bases and J by 1 base, with 16 bases left in between. This CDR3 contains 16 residues. Germline CDR1 reads MNHNY; CDR2 reads SVGAGI (reference sequence). CDR3 in DNA: TGTGCCAGCAGTTGGAACAGGGAGATCGGGAACACTGAAGCTTTCTTT. Protein product: CASSWNREIGNTEAFF.

The CDR3 sequence is CASSVGGSGSYEQYF. In nucleotides, the CDR3 is TGTGCCAGCAGCGTAGGGGGTAGCGGATCCTACGAGCAGTACTTC. The chain couples TRBV9 to TRBJ2-7, with D possibly matching TRBD2 (6 bases). The germline V and J ends were trimmed by 0 bases and 1 base, with 11 bases remaining between them. Germline values: CDR1 SGDLS, CDR2 YYNGEE. This CDR3 has 15 residues. Full variable domain (outside the CDR3, taken from reference TRBV9 and TRBJ2-7): DSGVTQTPKHLITATGQRVTLRCSPRSGDLSVYWYQQSLDQGLQFLIQYYNGEERAKGNILERFSAQQFPDLHSELNLSSLELGDSALYFCASSVGGSGSYEQYFGPGTRLTVT.

In its sample, this clone was seen a few times. V and J are TRBV10-1 and TRBJ2-5, with TRBD2 matching over 12 bases. The germline gives CDR1 WNHNN, CDR2 SYGVQD (reference sequence). V trimming: 4 bases; J trimming: 6 bases; junction bases outside the gene matches: 6. This CDR3 is built from 15 residues. This CDR3 is CASSGRTSGIKTQYF. Written as DNA, the CDR3 is TGCGCCAGCAGTGGTCGGACTAGCGGGATCAAGACCCAGTACTTC.